The source of this T cell receptor beta chain is a study of T cell responses to AZD1222 COVID-19 vaccine. The germline CDR1 and CDR2 sequences are SGHDT and YYEEEE. Trimming took 3 bases from V and 5 from J; bases not matched to a gene: 10. The CDR3 extends over 16 amino acids. As regards this clone: As yet, its antigen is unknown.

The repertoire was sequenced with immunoSEQ multiplex PCR; TCRdb's copy has only in-frame clones and lacks some. The repertoire holds about 120,000 clones, with about 90% as singletons. Study conclusions and caveats: Spike-spanning, vaccine-associated CD4 TCRs were dominant at 160-218 and 743-854. Recipients of two AZD1222 doses showed rising Spike-specific TCR breadth and depth. Donors in the cohort were predominantly white British and more often female, and clonal diversity was possibly underestimated.

The clonotype comes from an adult in good health. The sample here was peripheral blood, taken on day 0 of AZD1222 vaccination. This sequence joins TRBV5-6 and TRBJ2-2, with 7 positions matching TRBD1. The CDR3 spells CASSSYKTGWTGELFF. The CDR3 bases are TGTGCCAGCAGCTCCTATAAGACAGGGTGGACCGGGGAGCTGTTTTTT.